These 10 T cell receptor beta chains originate from one sample sequenced in a study of CD8+CD57+ T cells in acquired aplastic anemia. TCR beta VDJ combinations and CDR3 sequences were profiled from genomic DNA. MiXCR, applied by TCRdb to the reads, yields one record per CDR3 protein. The data contain approximately 170,000 distinct CDR3 sequences, less than 70% of them seen just once; the ten biggest clones take up 16%. The material sequenced was sorted CD4+, CD8+, or CD8+CD57+ T cells (not recorded which) from PBMCs. These receptors all stem from a human donor in good health, serving as a control.

The chain recombines TRBV20-1 with TRBJ2-3; TRBD1 aligns across 10 bases. The germline gives CDR1 DFQATT, CDR2 SNEGSKA (reference sequence). This CDR3 is built from 15 residues. The V gene end was trimmed by 3 bases and the J gene end by 7 bases; junction bases not matched to a gene: 10. The CDR3 DNA is TGCAGTGCTAGGGGAGACAGGGGGCGCACGAATACGCAGTATTTT. Translating gives CSARGDRGRTNTQYF.

The chain links TRBV20-1 to TRBJ2-1; weak D call: TRBD1 (6 bases). Trimming cost V 5 bases and J 4 bases, with 18 bases left between them. The CDR3 totals 15 residues. Germline CDR1 reads DFQATT; CDR2 reads SNEGSKA (reference sequence). CDR3 DNA sequence: TGCAGTGCTGACAACCCCGGGACACCATACAATGAGCAGTTCTTC. Its protein is CSADNPGTPYNEQFF.

The chain combines TRBV6-4 with TRBJ2-3, with D perhaps matching TRBD1 (6 bases). CDR3 length equals 15 residues. CDR1 is MRHNA, CDR2 SNTAGT, per germline. V was cut by 3 bases and J by 0 bases, with 10 bases left in between. CDR3 residues: CASSEARGSTDTQYF. The CDR3 coding sequence is TGTGCCAGCAGTGAGGCCAGGGGAAGCACAGATACGCAGTATTTT.

This clonotype was recorded at least ten times. V and J are TRBV7-9 and TRBJ1-6, with D hard to call. CDR1 is SEHNR, CDR2 FQNEAQ, per germline (reference sequence). The CDR3 spans 12 residues. V was clipped by 5 bases and J by 14 bases, with 13 bases between them. CDR3 amino acids: CASSPSSPALHF. CDR3 DNA: TGTGCCAGCAGCCCTTCGTCTCCGGCCCTCCACTTT.

This clonotype has a handful of counts. The chain is built from TRBV29-1 and TRBJ2-7; 10 bases are shared with TRBD1. The germline V gene has CDR1 SQVTM and CDR2 ANQGSEA. This CDR3 contains 13 residues. The DNA for the CDR3 is TGCAACGCCGGGACAGGGGTCTCCTACGAGCAGTACTTC. Encoded protein: CNAGTGVSYEQYF.

The chain employs TRBV27 and TRBJ2-7, with D perhaps being TRBD1 or TRBD2 (5 bases each). The V gene's germline CDR1 is MNHEY and CDR2 SMNVEV (reference sequence). The CDR3 has 16 residues. Trimming shortened V by 0 bases and J by 5 bases, and 17 bases separated the two germline ends. The CDR3 here is CASSLSSGRRRDEQYF. The CDR3 DNA follows: TGTGCCAGCAGTTTATCGTCGGGACGGCGAAGAGACGAGCAGTACTTC.

The chain combines TRBV12-3 or TRBV12-4 with TRBJ2-5; 9 bases agree with TRBD1. After removal of 6 bases from V and 11 bases from J, the junction contained 16 bases not matched to a gene. The CDR3 extends over 15 amino acids. CDR3: CASSHTDRGVSEQYF. CDR3 nucleotide sequence: TGTGCCAGCAGCCATACCGACAGGGGGGTTAGTGAGCAGTACTTC.

This clonotype was observed at least ten times. V gene TRBV5-5 combines with J gene TRBJ1-6; the D is unclear. Germline values: CDR1 SGHKS, CDR2 YYEKEE (reference sequence). V dropped 0 bases and J dropped 0 bases, with 10 bases sitting between them. The CDR3 length is 17 residues. The CDR3 DNA is TGTGCCAGCAGCTTGGAACAGCCTAGCTCCTATAATTCACCCCTCCACTTT. Protein product: CASSLEQPSSYNSPLHF.

This chain connects TRBV7-2 to TRBJ2-7; D is perhaps TRBD2 (6 bases). Germline CDR1 reads SGHTA; CDR2 reads FQGNSA. Trimming took off 0 bases at V and 2 bases at J, with 11 bases between the two ends. The CDR3 is 15 residues long. Written as DNA, the CDR3 is TGTGCCAGCAGCTTAGCCGGGGGAGATCCCTACGAGCAGTACTTC. This sequence encodes CASSLAGGDPYEQYF.

The genes are TRBV6-1 and TRBJ1-2; 9 nucleotides agree with TRBD1. J lost 3 bases, V lost 1 base, and 18 bases had no gene match. Germline values: CDR1 MNHNS, CDR2 SASEGT. This CDR3 contains 20 residues. CDR3 DNA: TGTGCCAGCAGTGAAGGGCGTCTTGGAGGGACAGGGTTTTCGCACTATGGCTACACCTTC. Its protein product is CASSEGRLGGTGFSHYGYTF.